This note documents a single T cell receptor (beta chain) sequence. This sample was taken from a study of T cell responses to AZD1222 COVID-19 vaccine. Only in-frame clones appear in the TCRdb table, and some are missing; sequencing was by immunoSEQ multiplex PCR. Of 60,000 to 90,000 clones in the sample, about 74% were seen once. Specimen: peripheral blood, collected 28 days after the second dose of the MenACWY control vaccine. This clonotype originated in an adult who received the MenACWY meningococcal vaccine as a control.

The CDR3: CASRASSGLAGANEQYF. CDR3 coding DNA: TGTGCCAGCAGAGCTTCCTCGGGACTAGCGGGAGCGAACGAGCAGTACTTC. This chain uses TRBV2 with TRBJ2-7; 14 bases fit TRBD2. The CDR3 sequence is 17 residues long. Unmatched junction bases numbered 12, after V lost 6 bases and J lost 5 bases. Germline CDR1 SNHLY, CDR2 FYNNEI.